These 9 T cell receptor beta chains came from one sample sequenced in a study of graft-versus-host responses after intestinal transplantation. Generated by immunoSEQ multiplex PCR, the TCRdb table keeps only in-frame clones and is missing some. The sample holds roughly 69,000 clones, roughly 92% seen once. The specimen comprised bone marrow, sampled 734 days after intestinal transplantation. These receptors came from a human patient who received an intestinal transplant, so some T cells may come from the graft donor.

The chain carries TRBV5-1 and TRBJ2-7; D possibly corresponds to TRBD2 (5 bases). Trimming cost V 3 bases and J 9 bases, with 13 bases left between them. Per germline, CDR1 SGHRS and CDR2 YFSETQ. This CDR3 comprises 12 residues. The CDR3 region is CASSSPSRGQYF. DNA of the CDR3: TGCGCCAGCAGCTCGCCCTCACGGGGGCAGTACTTC.

The chain employs TRBV6-5 and TRBJ2-7; TRBD2 agrees at 7 bases. Germline values: CDR1 MNHEY, CDR2 SVGAGI. Trimming at V came to 8 bases and at J to 1 base, leaving 11 bases not matched to a gene. This CDR3 is built from 15 residues. For the CDR3, the DNA is TGTGCCAGCCTAAGGGGCACTAGCGAGTCCTACGAGCAGTACTTC. Translating it yields CASLRGTSESYEQYF.

The rearrangement links TRBV6-1 to TRBJ2-3; no clear D. Germline V gives CDR1 MNHNS, CDR2 SASEGT. The CDR3 runs 13 residues. Trimming took off 0 bases at V and 3 bases at J, with 4 bases between the two ends. The CDR3 region is CASSEALTDTQYF. In DNA form, the CDR3 reads TGTGCCAGCAGTGAAGCGCTTACAGATACGCAGTATTTT.

In DNA, the CDR3 is TGTGCCAGTAGGCCCCCAGCTAACTATGGCTACACCTTC. Amino acid sequence: CASRPPANYGYTF. This sequence joins TRBV19 and TRBJ1-2; D not certain. The V gene's germline CDR1 is LNHDA and CDR2 SQIVND (reference sequence). Trimming pared 6 bases from V and 0 bases from J, leaving 8 bases between. The CDR3 extends over 13 amino acids.

This chain connects TRBV11-3 to TRBJ1-2; 8 nucleotides match TRBD1. The J segment lost 7 bases and the V segment lost 2 bases, leaving 12 bases of the junction unmatched. The CDR3 contains 16 residues. The germline gives CDR1 SGHNT, CDR2 YENEEA. CDR3 protein: CASSLTQGQGVGGYTF. The CDR3 DNA reads as TGTGCCAGCAGCTTAACCCAAGGACAGGGAGTGGGTGGCTACACCTTC. The whole variable domain, remainder taken from reference TRBV11-3 and TRBJ1-2, is EAGVVQSPRYKIIEKKQPVAFWCNPISGHNTLYWYLQNLGQGPELLIRYENEEAVDDSQLPKDRFSAERLKGVDSTLKIQPAELGDSAVYLCASSLTQGQGVGGYTFGSGTRLTVV.

This chain links TRBV28 with TRBJ1-2; D is possibly TRBD1 (6 bases). Between the trimmed V and J ends, which lost 6 bases and 4 bases, there was a span of 18 bases. The CDR3 is made up of 15 amino acids. CDR1 and CDR2 (germline): MDHEN, SYDVKM. The DNA of the CDR3 is TGTGCCAGCAGACTCTATACAGGGTCAGCCTATGGCTACACCTTC. Protein: CASRLYTGSAYGYTF.

The V call is TRBV6-5, the J call TRBJ1-6; 8 nucleotides align to TRBD1. Germline V gene data show CDR1 as MNHEY and CDR2 as SVGAGI. Trimming removed 5 bases from V and 8 bases from J; junction bases left unmatched: 8. The CDR3 extends over 15 amino acids. In DNA, the CDR3 is TGTGCCAGCAGTAACCGACAGGGGAGAGATTCACCCCTCCACTTT. Translating it yields CASSNRQGRDSPLHF.

This clone appeared once. V gene TRBV15 combines with J gene TRBJ1-6; D uncertain. CDR3 length: 17 amino acids. V lost 2 bases and J lost 6, with 17 bases in between. Germline V gene sequence: CDR1 LNHNV, CDR2 YYDKDF (reference sequence). In nucleotides, the CDR3 is TGTGCCACCAGCAGACAGCCACTGCCCTTGAGTAATTCACCCCTCCACTTT. Protein product: CATSRQPLPLSNSPLHF.

This clone came up a few times. The chain employs TRBV5-1 and TRBJ1-6; unclear D gene. The CDR3 extends over 14 amino acids. Per the germline V gene, CDR1 is SGHRS and CDR2 is YFSETQ. Trimming shortened V by 0 bases and J by 10 bases, and 11 bases separated the two germline ends. The CDR3 sequence: CASSLAGLDSPLHF. CDR3 DNA sequence: TGCGCCAGCAGCTTGGCCGGGCTGGACTCACCCCTCCACTTT.